What follows are 8 T cell receptor beta chains derived from one specimen sequenced in a study of PD-1 blockade in classical Hodgkin lymphoma. Every patient was affected by relapse after autologous stem cell transplantation, while exposure to brentuximab vedotin was not uniform. TCRdb's copy holds only in-frame clones and misses some; the assay was immunoSEQ multiplex PCR. The sample lists more than 140,000 clones; 78% were seen once. The material sequenced was peripheral blood mononuclear cells (PBMCs), taken before the second cycle of nivolumab. All receptors derive from a human donor with classical Hodgkin lymphoma.

This chain joins TRBV6-6 and TRBJ1-1; 8 bases agree with TRBD1. Germline V gene sequence: CDR1 MNHNY, CDR2 SVGAGI (reference sequence). This CDR3 has 14 residues. V lost 6 bases, J lost 4 bases, and 7 bases stayed unmatched. CDR3 coding DNA: TGTGCCAGCAGGCCTCGACAGGGGAGCACTGAAGCTTTCTTT. Translation: CASRPRQGSTEAFF.

The J gene is TRBJ1-1, the V gene TRBV5-1; TRBD1 is a possible D gene (6 bases). The length of the CDR3 is 14 residues. Between the trimmed V and J ends, which lost 0 bases and 5 bases, there was a span of 11 bases. The germline gives CDR1 SGHRS, CDR2 YFSETQ. The CDR3 nucleotides are TGCGCCAGCAGCTTGGATGGGGGGGCAACTGAAGCTTTCTTT. Its translation is CASSLDGGATEAFF.

The chain is built from TRBV2 and TRBJ2-7, with D perhaps TRBD2 (5 bases). Trimming removed 7 bases at V and 1 base at J, with 14 bases between. The length of the CDR3 is 14 residues. Looked up from germline, CDR1 is SNHLY and CDR2 is FYNNEI. This chain's CDR3 is CASTKGEESYEQYF. The CDR3, as DNA: TGTGCCAGCACCAAGGGAGAGGAATCCTACGAGCAGTACTTC.

The genes are TRBV28 and TRBJ1-5, with a possible D match to TRBD1 (5 bases). Germline values: CDR1 MDHEN, CDR2 SYDVKM. CDR3 size: 14 residues. With 3 bases removed from V and 11 bases from J, the gap between germline ends came to 17 bases. CDR3: CASSFGVLIGAQHF. CDR3 nucleotide sequence: TGTGCCAGCAGTTTTGGGGTCTTAATAGGGGCCCAGCATTTT.

The chain recombines TRBV5-1 with TRBJ2-1; weak D call: TRBD2 (6 bases). Germline V lookup: CDR1 SGHRS, CDR2 YFSETQ. V was cut by 0 bases and J by 5 bases, with 6 bases left in between. The CDR3 loop spans 13 amino acids. CDR3 sequence reads: CASSLGTNNEQFF. The CDR3 DNA follows: TGCGCCAGCAGCTTGGGGACTAACAATGAGCAGTTCTTC.

The V and J genes are TRBV6-5 and TRBJ1-2; D not resolved. This CDR3 has 12 amino acids. Trimming pared 2 bases from V and 1 base from J, leaving 2 bases between. In germline, CDR1 is MNHEY, CDR2 SVGAGI. CDR3 coding DNA: TGTGCCAGCAGTTACAATAACTATGGCTACACCTTC. Translation: CASSYNNYGYTF.

This chain connects TRBV9 to TRBJ1-3; no reliable D call. The germline V and J ends were trimmed by 1 base and 0 bases, with 8 bases remaining between them. CDR1 and CDR2 from the germline V gene are SGDLS and YYNGEE. This CDR3 is built from 15 residues. CDR3 bases: TGTGCCAGCAGCGTAAGAGGGTCCTCTGGAAACACCATATATTTT. Its protein is CASSVRGSSGNTIYF.

V gene TRBV28 combines with J gene TRBJ2-3; D may match TRBD1 or TRBD2 (6 bases each). Germline V CDR1 and CDR2: MDHEN, SYDVKM. The ends were cut back, 6 bases at V and 3 bases at J, with 22 bases in the middle. The CDR3 is made up of 17 amino acids. Here the CDR3 reads CASSRPGGRGWTDTQYF. The CDR3 DNA follows: TGTGCCAGCAGCCGTCCCGGGGGCAGGGGTTGGACAGATACGCAGTATTTT.